The next 30 T cell receptor beta chains were all read from a single sample in a study of blood T cell repertoires in COVID-19. Only in-frame clones appear in the TCRdb table, and some are missing; sequencing was by immunoSEQ multiplex PCR. This table holds around 160,000 clones, 75% to 85% found once. The sequenced material came from peripheral blood. The receptors were gathered from a human donor with acute or convalescent COVID-19. The donor label of this sample is uncertain.

The CDR3 loop reads CASKGAGGELFF. The CDR3 nucleotides read TGTGCTAGTAAGGGGGCTGGCGGGGAGCTGTTTTTT. The chain carries TRBV12-5 and TRBJ2-2, with 7 bases fitting TRBD1. The germline V gene encodes CDR1 LGHNT and CDR2 FRNRAP. The CDR3 runs 12 residues. V lost 8 bases to trimming and J lost 7 bases; unmatched junction nucleotides: 4.

The rearrangement links TRBV7-9 to TRBJ2-1; D gene unclear. Trimming removed 6 bases from V and 10 bases from J, with 13 bases in between. Germline CDR1 and CDR2: SEHNR and FQNEAQ (reference sequence). The CDR3 runs 12 residues. The CDR3 DNA reads TGTGCCAGCAGTGATGTGTCGCGCGAGCAGTTCTTC. It encodes CASSDVSREQFF.

The chain carries TRBV9 and TRBJ2-2, with D possibly matching TRBD2 (7 bases). Trimming cost V 4 bases and J 0 bases, with 13 bases left between them. Germline-derived CDR1 and CDR2 are SGDLS and YYNGEE. The CDR3 loop spans 16 amino acids. The CDR3 protein is CASSPGEGANTGELFF. The CDR3 DNA reads TGTGCCAGCAGCCCAGGGGAGGGGGCGAACACCGGGGAGCTGTTTTTT.

The chain links TRBV19 to TRBJ1-5; 8 positions match TRBD1. The CDR3 covers 20 residues. CDR1 and CDR2 (germline): LNHDA, SQIVND (reference sequence). Trimming cost V 1 base and J 3 bases; bases outside gene matches: 17. The CDR3: CASSIGLSFGTGASNQPQHF. DNA for the CDR3: TGTGCCAGTAGTATAGGCCTTTCTTTCGGGACAGGCGCCTCCAATCAGCCCCAGCATTTT.

The V and J genes are TRBV10-1 and TRBJ1-1; TRBD1 might be the D (6 bases). CDR3 size: 13 residues. CDR1 is WNHNN, CDR2 SYGVQD, per germline (reference sequence). Trimming pared 0 bases from V and 5 bases from J, leaving 7 bases between. Here the CDR3 DNA reads TGCGCCAGCAGTGAGTCGAGGGGGACTGAAGCTTTCTTT. Translating gives CASSESRGTEAFF.

This sequence joins TRBV25-1 and TRBJ2-1; unclear D gene. Germline V gene lookup returns CDR1 MGHDK and CDR2 SYGVNS. This CDR3 has 11 residues. The ends were cut back, 7 bases at V and 7 bases at J, with 8 bases in the middle. DNA for the CDR3: TGTGCCAGCACCCCCGGGAATGAGCAGTTCTTC. Residues: CASTPGNEQFF. The entire variable domain, with the rest obtained from reference TRBV25-1 and TRBJ2-1, is as follows: EADIYQTPRYLVIGTGKKITLECSQTMGHDKMYWYQQDPGMELHLIHYSYGVNSTEKGDLSSESTVSRIRTEHFPLTLESARPSHTSQYLCASTPGNEQFFGPGTRLTVL.

The V gene is TRBV5-1, the J gene TRBJ1-6; D might be TRBD1 (5 bases). Germline V lookup: CDR1 SGHRS, CDR2 YFSETQ. This CDR3 region has 15 residues. Trimming took 0 bases from V and 7 from J, leaving 11 bases between them. The DNA of the CDR3 is TGCGCCAGCAGCTTGGAGGGGAATCGAAATTCACCCCTCCACTTT. As protein: CASSLEGNRNSPLHF.

The chain carries TRBV5-1 and TRBJ1-2, with D unresolved. Per germline, CDR1 SGHRS and CDR2 YFSETQ. V was shortened by 0 bases and J by 7 bases, with 10 bases between the two germline ends. The CDR3 extends over 13 amino acids. CDR3 in amino acids: CASSLGPGLGYTF. For the CDR3, the DNA is TGCGCCAGCAGCTTGGGCCCCGGTCTTGGCTACACCTTC.

The V gene is TRBV12-3 or TRBV12-4, the J gene TRBJ2-3, with a possible D match to TRBD2 (5 bases). The CDR3 consists of 13 residues. V lost 3 bases and J lost 6, with 10 bases in between. For the CDR3, the DNA is TGTGCCAGCAGTTTTGGTAGAGGGGATACGCAGTATTTT. As protein: CASSFGRGDTQYF.

The rearrangement uses TRBV5-1 and TRBJ2-6; the D gene is possibly TRBD1 (6 bases). V lost 3 bases and J 1 base, leaving 11 bases between the germline ends. Germline loops: CDR1 SGHRS, CDR2 YFSETQ. This CDR3 comprises 16 residues. The DNA of the CDR3 is TGCGCCAGCAGCTCTACAGGGAATTCTGGGGCCAACGTCCTGACTTTC. Protein: CASSSTGNSGANVLTF.

The CDR3 DNA sequence: TGTGCCAGCAGTGAAGCAGGGGGCTGGGATTCACCCCTCCACTTT. Encoded protein: CASSEAGGWDSPLHF. This sequence joins TRBV2 and TRBJ1-6; 7 bases are shared with TRBD1. CDR1 and CDR2 from the germline V gene are SNHLY and FYNNEI. The trim removed 0 bases at V and 8 bases at J, leaving 4 bases unmatched. The CDR3 sequence is 15 residues long.

This clone has just one count. The chain carries TRBV5-5 and TRBJ1-1, with a tentative D call TRBD1 (6 bases). The CDR3 runs to 15 residues. CDR1 and CDR2 from the germline V gene are SGHKS and YYEKEE (reference sequence). Trimming stripped 4 bases from V and 1 base from J, with 14 bases between. The CDR3 nucleotides read TGTGCCAGCAGCGGGGACATTCGGGAGAACACTGAAGCTTTCTTT. This translates into CASSGDIRENTEAFF.

The J gene is TRBJ1-5, the V gene TRBV20-1; the D is unclear. This CDR3 contains 11 residues. Germline CDR1 DFQATT, CDR2 SNEGSKA (reference sequence). The germline V and J ends were trimmed by 3 bases and 11 bases, with 11 bases remaining between them. The CDR3 DNA reads TGCAGTGCTAGGGCGGGGAGGGCCCAGCATTTT. This codes for CSARAGRAQHF.

The rearrangement links TRBV19 to TRBJ1-1; 10 positions agree with TRBD1. The junction had 8 bases not matched to a gene; V was cut back by 5 bases and J by 5 bases. From germline, CDR1 is LNHDA and CDR2 SQIVND (reference sequence). This CDR3 is 15 amino acids long. Here the CDR3 reads CASSFRTGGNTEAFF. As DNA, the CDR3 is TGTGCCAGTAGTTTTAGGACAGGGGGAAATACTGAAGCTTTCTTT.

This clone was seen a handful of times. This chain connects TRBV12-3 or TRBV12-4 to TRBJ1-6, with D maybe TRBD1 (5 bases). V lost 4 bases to trimming and J lost 10 bases, with 11 bases between them. This CDR3 spans 13 amino acids. The CDR3 loop is CASSSGARSPLHF. The CDR3 DNA sequence: TGTGCCAGCAGTTCTGGGGCGAGGTCACCCCTCCACTTT.

This rearrangement joins TRBV4-2 to TRBJ2-1, with D possibly matching TRBD1 (5 bases). CDR1 and CDR2 from the germline V gene are LGHNA and YNFKEQ. V was shortened by 0 bases and J by 0 bases, with 9 bases between the two germline ends. The CDR3 sequence is 16 residues long. In DNA form, the CDR3 reads TGTGCCAGCAGCCAAGATCAGGGAAGCTCCTACAATGAGCAGTTCTTC. It specifies CASSQDQGSSYNEQFF.

This clone has only one observation. The V gene is TRBV14, the J gene TRBJ1-4, with D unclear. Germline values: CDR1 SGHDN, CDR2 FVKESK. Deletions cut 3 bases from V and 6 bases from J, with 11 bases between. The CDR3 contains 14 residues. CDR3 protein: CASSQRSVYEKLFF. CDR3 coding DNA: TGTGCCAGCAGCCAGAGAAGCGTATATGAAAAACTGTTTTTT.

This sequence joins TRBV5-1 and TRBJ1-1; D gene ambiguous. Germline assignment: CDR1 SGHRS and CDR2 YFSETQ. This CDR3 is 15 amino acids long. The V and J ends lost 4 bases and 5 bases respectively, with 18 bases between them. The CDR3: CASSLIQRTGTEAFF. As DNA, the CDR3 is TGCGCCAGCAGCCTAATACAGCGAACGGGGACTGAAGCTTTCTTT.

The chain uses TRBV6-6 and TRBJ1-1; a possible D gene is TRBD1 (6 bases). The germline gives CDR1 MNHNY, CDR2 SVGAGI (reference sequence). Trimming took off 2 bases at V and 4 bases at J, with 11 bases between the two ends. The CDR3 spans 14 residues. Here the CDR3 DNA reads TGTGCCAGCAGTTACGGGGGCGCGGGCACTGAAGCTTTCTTT. Amino acids: CASSYGGAGTEAFF.

This clone was detected once. V is TRBV9 and J is TRBJ1-1; TRBD1 might be the D (5 bases). This CDR3 is 14 amino acids long. Per the germline V gene, CDR1 is SGDLS and CDR2 is YYNGEE. The V gene lost 4 bases and the J gene lost 5 bases, with 15 bases spanning the gap. The CDR3 here is CASSLGGGGTEAFF. As DNA, the CDR3 is TGTGCCAGCAGCCTCGGTGGCGGGGGTACTGAAGCTTTCTTT.

This clone was picked up one time. The chain has TRBV24-1 and TRBJ2-1; 8 positions agree with TRBD1. CDR1 and CDR2 from the germline V gene are KGHDR and SFDVKD. V shed 3 bases, J shed 4 bases, and the junction held 7 bases outside the gene matches. This CDR3 is built from 16 residues. CDR3 nucleotides: TGTGCCACCAGTGATGCCGGACAGGGACTTTACAATGAGCAGTTCTTC. It codes for CATSDAGQGLYNEQFF.

This rearrangement joins TRBV5-1 to TRBJ1-3, with a weak D call TRBD1 (6 bases). Trimming stripped 0 bases from V and 0 bases from J, with 7 bases between. This CDR3 is 15 amino acids long. Per germline, CDR1 SGHRS and CDR2 YFSETQ. The CDR3 loop is CASSLGRGSGNTIYF. DNA for the CDR3: TGCGCCAGCAGCTTGGGCAGGGGCTCTGGAAACACCATATATTTT.

This clone was counted a few times. This rearrangement joins TRBV18 to TRBJ1-1, with D maybe TRBD1 (6 bases). CDR1 and CDR2 (germline): KGHSH, LQKENI. Trimming left V 6 bases short and J 2 bases short, with 16 bases between. The CDR3 has 15 amino acids. CDR3 sequence reads: CASSAGTQGNTEAFF. CDR3 bases: TGTGCCAGCTCGGCCGGGACACAAGGCAACACTGAAGCTTTCTTT.

This clone turned up a few times. In DNA form, the CDR3 reads TGTGCCAGCAGCTCTAGCGGGGCGGGCGAGACCCAGTACTTC. This encodes CASSSSGAGETQYF. This chain links TRBV7-9 with TRBJ2-5, with 9 bases that match TRBD2. The CDR3 is 14 amino acids. After removal of 4 bases from V and 5 bases from J, the junction contained 5 bases not matched to a gene. Per the germline V gene, CDR1 is SEHNR and CDR2 is FQNEAQ (reference sequence).

The gene calls are TRBV6-5 and TRBJ1-2; 7 bases match TRBD1. CDR3 length equals 14 residues. CDR1 MNHEY and CDR2 SVGAGI come from the germline V gene. With V trimmed by 2 bases and J by 8 bases, 8 bases remained unmatched. The CDR3 reads CASSYIGRQGGYTF. The CDR3 DNA reads TGTGCCAGCAGTTACATTGGGCGACAGGGCGGCTACACCTTC.

This chain links TRBV5-1 with TRBJ1-2; 7 positions match TRBD1. The trim removed 4 bases at V and 2 bases at J, leaving 11 bases unmatched. Germline V lookup: CDR1 SGHRS, CDR2 YFSETQ. CDR3 length: 16 residues. In DNA form, the CDR3 reads TGCGCCAGCAGCCGTGACTTGACAGGGCTCAACTATGGCTACACCTTC. It yields the protein CASSRDLTGLNYGYTF.

The chain is built from TRBV12-3 or TRBV12-4 and TRBJ2-1; no firm D call. This CDR3 has 11 residues. V lost 2 bases, J lost 7 bases, and 3 bases lay in between. The CDR3 nucleotides read TGTGCCAGCAGTTTACAGAATGAGCAGTTCTTC. Protein product: CASSLQNEQFF.

In its sample, this clone was seen a few times. The chain carries TRBV5-1 and TRBJ2-7; 10 positions match TRBD1. This CDR3 has 14 amino acids. Germline V CDR1 and CDR2: SGHRS, YFSETQ. The J segment lost 4 bases and the V segment lost 2 bases, leaving 3 bases of the junction unmatched. The CDR3 coding sequence is TGCGCCAGCAGCTTCCGGGACAGGGGTTACGAGCAGTACTTC. Translated: CASSFRDRGYEQYF.

V gene TRBV3-1 (or the pseudogene TRBV3-2) combines with J gene TRBJ1-1, with D perhaps TRBD1 (6 bases). The CDR3 covers 15 residues. The germline CDR1 and CDR2 sequences are LGHDT and YNNKEL (reference sequence). Trimming cost V 5 bases and J 1 base, with 14 bases left between them. The CDR3, as DNA: TGTGCCAGCAGCTTCGGCTGGGGGCGGAACACTGAAGCTTTCTTT. It specifies CASSFGWGRNTEAFF.

The chain employs TRBV27 and TRBJ2-5; 9 nucleotides line up with TRBD1. Per the germline V gene, CDR1 is MNHEY and CDR2 is SMNVEV (reference sequence). J gave up 7 bases and V 3 bases, and 6 bases lay outside the gene matches. This CDR3 region has 14 residues. This CDR3 is CASSFRQGDMTQYF. As DNA, the CDR3 is TGTGCCAGCAGTTTTAGACAGGGGGATATGACCCAGTACTTC.